Listed here are 23 T cell receptor beta chains from one sample, sequenced in a study of T-cell reconstitution after alpha-beta-depleted transplantation in children. For TCRbeta, the library was prepared with unique molecular identifiers. TCRdb reprocessed the PCR reads with MiXCR, giving one entry per CDR3 protein. The sample has around 580,000 distinct CDR3 sequences; 20% to 25% are singletons. Sample: PBMCs, mostly from graft donor cells, taken 360 days after TCRalphabeta/CD19-depleted stem cell transplant. These receptors all stem from a boy less than two years old who had a stem cell transplant for acute myeloid leukemia, so the T cells may come from the graft donor.

This clonotype was seen only a few times. The chain links TRBV12-3 or TRBV12-4 to TRBJ2-2, with D unclear. The CDR3 covers 13 residues. Trimming took 3 bases from V and 6 from J, leaving 8 bases between them. The CDR3 loop reads CASSLGYAGELFF. CDR3 DNA sequence: TGTGCCAGCAGTTTGGGATACGCCGGGGAGCTGTTTTTT.

This clonotype was observed a single time. Given the absence of the conserved phenylalanine or tryptophan at the CDR3 end, a read error is likely. V is TRBV5-8 and J is TRBJ2-7, with 7 bases fitting TRBD1. CDR3 size: 14 residues. Germline V gene sequence: CDR1 SGHTS, CDR2 YDEGEE. The CDR3 is CASSSRQGVNEQYL. The CDR3 nucleotides read TGTGCAAGCAGCAGCAGACAGGGCGTCAACGAGCAGTACTTA.

This chain connects TRBV15 to TRBJ1-2; tentatively, D is TRBD1 (5 bases). The CDR3 consists of 17 residues. Trimming took off 0 bases at V and 0 bases at J, with 14 bases between the two ends. The germline V gene has CDR1 LNHNV and CDR2 YYDKDF (reference sequence). The CDR3 DNA is TGTGCCACCAGCAGAGAGAACCGGGGGATAGCTAACTATGGCTACACCTTC. Residues: CATSRENRGIANYGYTF.

This clonotype occurred many times. The CDR3 coding sequence is TGTGCCAGCAGCTTAGCCCCGGGACCGTGGACCGGGTCCTACGAGCAGTACTTC. Protein sequence: CASSLAPGPWTGSYEQYF. The chain combines TRBV7-2 with TRBJ2-7; D may correspond to TRBD1 or TRBD2 (5 bases each). The V gene's germline CDR1 is SGHTA and CDR2 FQGNSA. The V end was cut by 0 bases, the J end by 1 base, with 19 bases between. CDR3 length: 18 amino acids. The whole variable domain, filled in from reference TRBV7-2 and TRBJ2-7, reads GAGVSQSPSNKVTEKGKDVELRCDPISGHTALYWYRQSLGQGLEFLIYFQGNSAPDKSGLPSDRFSAERTGGSVSTLTIQRTQQEDSAVYLCASSLAPGPWTGSYEQYFGPGTRLTVT.

In its sample, this clonotype was seen many times. This chain connects TRBV29-1 to TRBJ2-3, with 15 bases aligning to TRBD2. Germline loops: CDR1 SQVTM, CDR2 ANQGSEA. Trimming removed 6 bases from V and 1 base from J; junction bases left unmatched: 5. The CDR3 loop spans 16 amino acids. The CDR3 spells CSVGLAGGPGTDTQYF. The CDR3 nucleotides read TGCAGCGTCGGACTAGCGGGGGGGCCCGGCACAGATACGCAGTATTTT.

The chain couples TRBV6-1 to TRBJ2-3, with 10 bases matching TRBD2. After removal of 11 bases from V and 4 bases from J, the junction contained 9 bases not matched to a gene. The CDR3 loop spans 14 amino acids. The germline V gene encodes CDR1 MNHNS and CDR2 SASEGT. Here the CDR3 DNA reads TGTGCCGTTCGCAGCGGGGGGGCCGCAGATACGCAGTATTTT. It encodes CAVRSGGAADTQYF.

This clonotype was seen a few times. The rearrangement links TRBV5-1 to TRBJ2-1; either TRBD1 or TRBD2 may supply D (6 bases each). This CDR3 spans 15 amino acids. Looked up from germline, CDR1 is SGHRS and CDR2 is YFSETQ. With 5 bases removed from V and 7 bases from J, the gap between germline ends came to 19 bases. CDR3: CASSPRGQGSNEQFF. The CDR3 region has the DNA TGCGCCAGCAGTCCTCGGGGGCAGGGGTCGAATGAGCAGTTCTTC. Drawing the rest from reference TRBV5-1 and TRBJ2-1, the complete variable domain is KAGVTQTPRYLIKTRGQQVTLSCSPISGHRSVSWYQQTPGQGLQFLFEYFSETQRNKGNFPGRFSGRQFSNSRSEMNVSTLELGDSALYLCASSPRGQGSNEQFFGPGTRLTVL.

This clonotype was seen more than once but under ten times. The V gene is TRBV10-3, the J gene TRBJ2-7, with 10 bases that match TRBD1. The CDR3 is 14 amino acids. Germline V lookup: CDR1 ENHRY, CDR2 SYGVKD. V dropped 8 bases and J dropped 6; count of bases not matched to a gene: 10. The DNA of the CDR3 is TGTGCCATCGGCAGACAGGGGGCGAATATCGAGCAGTACTTC. Protein sequence: CAIGRQGANIEQYF.

This clonotype was counted a few times. The CDR3 DNA reads as TGCGCCAGCGGCCCGGACAGGTCCCACGAGCAGTACTTC. It yields the protein CASGPDRSHEQYF. The rearrangement joins TRBV5-1 to TRBJ2-7; 7 bases agree with TRBD1. Unmatched junction bases numbered 9, after V lost 7 bases and J lost 5 bases. This CDR3 has 13 residues. Germline V gene lookup returns CDR1 SGHRS and CDR2 YFSETQ.

This chain connects TRBV12-3 or TRBV12-4 to TRBJ2-3, with D hard to call. CDR3 length equals 13 residues. V gave up 3 bases and J gave up 8 bases, with 12 bases separating them. CDR3 coding DNA: TGTGCCAGCAGTTTCTCTAGTGGCGGTACGCAGTATTTT. This gives the protein CASSFSSGGTQYF.

This clonotype was seen a few times. This chain connects TRBV7-6 to TRBJ2-1; 7 bases align to TRBD2. The trim removed 1 base at V and 4 bases at J, leaving 16 bases unmatched. The CDR3 is 19 residues long. Germline CDR1 SGHVS, CDR2 FNYEAQ. The CDR3 region has the DNA TGTGCCAGCAGCTTAGGGTTAAGACTAGCCCCTAAGACTTACAATGAGCAGTTCTTC. It is translated as CASSLGLRLAPKTYNEQFF. Full variable domain (rest looked up from reference TRBV7-6 and TRBJ2-1): GAGVSQSPRYKVTKRGQDVALRCDPISGHVSLYWYRQALGQGPEFLTYFNYEAQQDKSGLPNDRFSAERPEGSISTLTIQRTEQRDSAMYRCASSLGLRLAPKTYNEQFFGPGTRLTVL.

The sample holds many counts of this clonotype. The chain combines TRBV12-3 or TRBV12-4 with TRBJ2-1; D is possibly TRBD2 (6 bases). This CDR3 contains 15 residues. Trimming shortened V by 6 bases and J by 0 bases, and 12 bases separated the two germline ends. The CDR3 loop reads CASSLGLSSYNEQFF. The CDR3 DNA is TGTGCCAGCAGCCTGGGACTTAGCTCCTACAATGAGCAGTTCTTC.

The V and J genes are TRBV11-2 and TRBJ1-1, with a weak D call TRBD1 (6 bases). Looked up from germline, CDR1 is SGHAT and CDR2 is FQNNGV. V was trimmed by 5 bases and J by 4 bases, leaving 20 bases between them. This CDR3 contains 16 residues. The CDR3 DNA sequence: TGTGCCAGCAGCGCCGGCCCCGACAGGTCGGGCACTGAAGCTTTCTTT. Translated: CASSAGPDRSGTEAFF.

This clonotype was observed a few times. V gene TRBV27 combines with J gene TRBJ2-1, with TRBD1 as a possible D gene (6 bases). The CDR3 runs 14 residues. Deletions cut 2 bases from V and 7 bases from J, with 12 bases between. Germline V gives CDR1 MNHEY, CDR2 SMNVEV (reference sequence). CDR3 residues: CASSLVGRGNEQFF. The CDR3 region has the DNA TGTGCCAGCAGTTTAGTTGGTAGGGGGAATGAGCAGTTCTTC.

The V gene is TRBV20-1, the J gene TRBJ2-6; maybe TRBD2 (5 bases). The ends were cut back, 0 bases at V and 0 bases at J, with 9 bases in the middle. Germline loops: CDR1 DFQATT, CDR2 SNEGSKA (reference sequence). This CDR3 spans 16 amino acids. The CDR3 loop reads CSAREGRDSGANVLTF. CDR3 sequence (DNA): TGCAGTGCTAGAGAAGGACGGGACTCTGGGGCCAACGTCCTGACTTTC.

This clonotype showed up just a few times. This chain uses TRBV10-3 with TRBJ1-1; D possibly corresponds to TRBD1 (6 bases). There are 16 residues in the CDR3. The germline V gene encodes CDR1 ENHRY and CDR2 SYGVKD. Deletions cut 11 bases from V and 5 bases from J, with 27 bases between. The CDR3 loop is CAASLLTLGAGTEAFF. In DNA, the CDR3 is TGTGCCGCCTCCCTCCTAACGCTGGGGGCAGGGACTGAAGCTTTCTTT.

The chain combines TRBV12-3 or TRBV12-4 with TRBJ2-1; TRBD1 is a possible D gene (5 bases). V was trimmed by 3 bases and J by 7 bases, leaving 10 bases between them. CDR3 length: 13 amino acids. The CDR3 sequence is CASSFAGWNEQFF. The CDR3 DNA reads TGTGCCAGCAGTTTCGCAGGGTGGAATGAGCAGTTCTTC.

This clonotype was counted only a few times. V gene TRBV12-3 or TRBV12-4 combines with J gene TRBJ1-5; TRBD1 aligns across 8 bases. V lost 5 bases, J lost 2 bases, and 5 bases stayed unmatched. The CDR3 sequence is 15 residues long. The DNA of the CDR3 is TGTGCCAGCAGTCCCAGGGGGCCGGGCAATCAGCCCCAGCATTTT. This sequence encodes CASSPRGPGNQPQHF.

This clonotype was seen only a few times. V is TRBV6-6 and J is TRBJ2-2; D perhaps matches TRBD1 (5 bases). Germline lookup yields CDR1 MNHNY and CDR2 SVGAGI (reference sequence). The CDR3 totals 13 residues. V lost 10 bases and J lost 3, with 12 bases in between. As DNA, the CDR3 is TGTGCCATCCAGGGTTCGGACACCGGGGAGCTGTTTTTT. This codes for CAIQGSDTGELFF.

In this sample, this clonotype turned up a few times. The rearrangement joins TRBV12-3 or TRBV12-4 to TRBJ2-4, with unresolved D. CDR3 length: 15 amino acids. Trimming stripped 7 bases from V and 1 base from J, with 14 bases between. CDR3 in DNA: TGTGCCAGCAACCTCAGAGGTCTGGCCAAAAACATTCAGTACTTC. Its protein is CASNLRGLAKNIQYF.

This clonotype was detected ten times or more. V usage is TRBV7-9 and J usage is TRBJ2-5, with 12 bases lining up with TRBD2. CDR1 and CDR2 (germline): SEHNR, FQNEAQ (reference sequence). Trimming at V came to 3 bases and at J to 2 bases, leaving 1 base not matched to a gene. The CDR3 is 15 amino acids. CDR3 amino acids: CASSFGLAGQETQYF. The CDR3 bases are TGTGCCAGCAGCTTCGGACTAGCGGGGCAAGAGACCCAGTACTTC.

This clonotype was found a few times. CDR3 nucleotides: TGTGCCAGCAGTGATCGGTGGGGATTAGGAGATACGCAGTATTTT. This encodes CASSDRWGLGDTQYF. This sequence joins TRBV25-1 and TRBJ2-3; D is undetermined. The V gene's germline CDR1 is MGHDK and CDR2 SYGVNS. This CDR3 is 15 amino acids long. V shed 3 bases and J shed 5 bases, with 15 bases lying between them.

The chain uses TRBV11-2 and TRBJ2-6; 8 nucleotides line up with TRBD1. CDR3 length equals 18 residues. Trimming at V came to 2 bases and at J to 0 bases, leaving 6 bases not matched to a gene. CDR1 SGHAT and CDR2 FQNNGV come from the germline V gene. The CDR3 DNA is TGTGCCAGCAGCTTACGGACAGGGTTGGGCTCTGGGGCCAACGTCCTGACTTTC. This encodes CASSLRTGLGSGANVLTF.